The 32 T cell receptor beta chains below come from one sample, sequenced in a study of cytomegalovirus exposure and HLA in healthy donors. A multiplex PCR was run with 60 Vbeta primers and 13 Jbeta primers. Using immunoSEQ multiplex PCR, the repertoire was profiled, and TCRdb retains in-frame clones only, with some absent. Here the sample spans about 130,000 clones, around 80% being singletons. Sequenced sample: PBMCs. The source is a woman in her fifties or sixties in good health and CMV-seropositive.

This clone was recorded only once. This rearrangement joins TRBV7-9 to TRBJ2-1, with 8 bases aligning to TRBD1. This CDR3 is built from 15 residues. V was clipped by 4 bases and J by 5 bases; unmatched bases: 7. Germline CDR1 and CDR2: SEHNR and FQNEAQ (reference sequence). CDR3 sequence reads: CASSYRTGTDNEQFF. CDR3 nucleotides: TGTGCCAGCAGCTACAGGACAGGGACGGACAATGAGCAGTTCTTC.

The chain carries TRBV19 and TRBJ2-1, with 8 bases aligning to TRBD1. CDR1 is LNHDA, CDR2 SQIVND, per germline (reference sequence). This CDR3 contains 14 residues. The V segment lost 4 bases and the J segment 8 bases; nucleotides outside the gene matches: 7. The CDR3: CASSKRQGSDEQFF. The CDR3 DNA reads TGTGCCAGTAGTAAAAGACAGGGGTCCGATGAGCAGTTCTTC.

This clone was detected once. V usage is TRBV9 and J usage is TRBJ1-2; no clear D. Germline lookup yields CDR1 SGDLS and CDR2 YYNGEE. With 0 bases removed from V and 5 bases from J, the gap between germline ends came to 11 bases. CDR3 length equals 14 residues. CDR3 DNA sequence: TGTGCCAGCAGCGTAGGGAGTCAAGTATATGGCTACACCTTC. It codes for CASSVGSQVYGYTF.

The rearrangement joins TRBV30 to TRBJ1-1; 8 bases align to TRBD1. This CDR3 has 15 residues. The V segment lost 0 bases and the J segment 5 bases; nucleotides outside the gene matches: 8. CDR1 is GTSNPN, CDR2 SVGIG, per germline (reference sequence). In DNA form, the CDR3 reads TGTGCCTGGAGTGTAGGACAGGGCAGCGGTACTGAAGCTTTCTTT. Amino acid sequence: CAWSVGQGSGTEAFF.

This chain connects TRBV13 to TRBJ1-2, with 8 nucleotides matching TRBD1. Germline CDR1 and CDR2: PRHDT and FYEKMQ (reference sequence). This CDR3 comprises 17 residues. V was clipped by 5 bases and J by 6 bases; unmatched bases: 17. The chain's CDR3 is CASSPRTGLMYINGYTF. The CDR3 nucleotides are TGTGCCAGCAGCCCGAGGACAGGGCTCATGTATATCAATGGCTACACCTTC.

This clone was observed a handful of times. The V gene is TRBV6-1, the J gene TRBJ1-1; tentatively, D is TRBD1 (5 bases). Trimming shortened V by 7 bases and J by 4 bases, and 13 bases separated the two germline ends. The CDR3 sequence is 13 residues long. Germline V gene data show CDR1 as MNHNS and CDR2 as SASEGT. In DNA, the CDR3 is TGTGCCAGCACAGGGAAAGTTCGCACTGAAGCTTTCTTT. Its protein product is CASTGKVRTEAFF.

V and J are TRBV10-2 and TRBJ1-1, with D possibly matching TRBD1 (5 bases). The CDR3 has 14 amino acids. Trimming cost V 3 bases and J 7 bases, with 15 bases left between them. Per germline, CDR1 WSHSY and CDR2 SAAADI. The CDR3 region has the DNA TGCGCCAGCAGTGAAACTACAGGAAGTATTGAAGCTTTCTTT. Amino acids: CASSETTGSIEAFF.

V and J are TRBV6-1 and TRBJ2-1, with 8 bases lining up with TRBD2. V lost 3 bases to trimming and J lost 5 bases; unmatched junction nucleotides: 21. Germline CDR1 reads MNHNS; CDR2 reads SASEGT. The CDR3 has 20 residues. The CDR3 bases are TGTGCCAGCAGTGACCCTCCCGGAGCTAGCGGGTCTCGGAGCCACAATGAGCAGTTCTTC. This sequence encodes CASSDPPGASGSRSHNEQFF.

The chain uses TRBV5-1 and TRBJ1-2; weak D call: TRBD1 (6 bases). The V end lost 4 bases, the J end lost 2 bases, and 9 bases lay between the germline ends. CDR3 length equals 13 residues. Germline V lookup: CDR1 SGHRS, CDR2 YFSETQ. The CDR3 loop is CASSQQGNYGYTF. The CDR3 DNA follows: TGCGCCAGCAGCCAACAGGGAAACTATGGCTACACCTTC.

The rearrangement uses TRBV5-1 and TRBJ2-2, with D perhaps matching TRBD2 (6 bases). CDR1 is SGHRS and CDR2 is YFSETQ in the germline V gene. The CDR3 contains 14 residues. V was cut by 4 bases and J by 5 bases, with 12 bases left in between. DNA of the CDR3: TGCGCCAGCAGCGAGGGACTGCGGACCGGGGAGCTGTTTTTT. Translated, it gives CASSEGLRTGELFF.

This sequence joins TRBV19 and TRBJ1-5, with a weak D call TRBD1 (6 bases). This CDR3 has 16 amino acids. Between the trimmed V and J ends, which lost 3 bases and 2 bases, there was a span of 14 bases. Germline CDR1 and CDR2: LNHDA and SQIVND (reference sequence). The CDR3 DNA follows: TGTGCCAGTAGTATCGTAGTGGGGGCTGGCAATCAGCCCCAGCATTTT. Amino acid sequence: CASSIVVGAGNQPQHF.

V is TRBV4-3 and J is TRBJ2-1; D is perhaps TRBD2 (6 bases). In germline, CDR1 is LGHNA, CDR2 YSLEER. This CDR3 spans 15 amino acids. Trimming cost V 4 bases and J 2 bases, with 12 bases left between them. DNA for the CDR3: TGCGCCAGCAGCCGGCTTTTAGCGGCCTACAATGAGCAGTTCTTC. Its protein product is CASSRLLAAYNEQFF.

J is TRBJ1-1 and V is TRBV6-5; no firm D call. The length of the CDR3 is 14 residues. The V end lost 0 bases, the J end lost 1 base, and 6 bases lay between the germline ends. Per the germline V gene, CDR1 is MNHEY and CDR2 is SVGAGI. The CDR3 is CASSYSRGNTEAFF. CDR3 sequence (DNA): TGTGCCAGCAGTTACTCGAGAGGGAACACTGAAGCTTTCTTT.

In regard to this clone: One end of the junction varies from germline; a read error may be responsible. V gene TRBV4-1 combines with J gene TRBJ2-3; 11 positions match TRBD2. From germline, CDR1 is MGHRA and CDR2 YSYEKL. This CDR3 has 17 amino acids. The CDR3 DNA is TGCGCCAGCAGCCAAGAGATCACTAGCGGGAGCAGAGATACGCAGTATTTT. Its protein product is CASSQEITSGSRDTQYF.

This clone came up a few times. The same CDR3 can be traced to other DNA sequences in this sample. The J gene is TRBJ1-2, the V gene TRBV19; weak D call: TRBD1 (5 bases). Germline V lookup: CDR1 LNHDA, CDR2 SQIVND (reference sequence). Trimming shortened V by 4 bases and J by 4 bases, and 7 bases separated the two germline ends. The CDR3 loop spans 12 amino acids. The CDR3 nucleotides are TGTGCCAGTAGTAGGCAGGGCTATGGCTACACCTTC. It codes for CASSRQGYGYTF.

This chain links TRBV18 with TRBJ1-1; D may be TRBD1 (5 bases). Germline V gene sequence: CDR1 KGHSH, CDR2 LQKENI. This CDR3 contains 13 residues. V was clipped by 6 bases and J by 0 bases, with 8 bases between them. Written as DNA, the CDR3 is TGTGCCAGCTCCTGGGGGGTGAACACTGAAGCTTTCTTT. Protein sequence: CASSWGVNTEAFF.

There are a few counts of this clone. The CDR3: CASSSSPGAYEQYF. The CDR3 coding sequence is TGTGCCAGCAGCTCGTCACCGGGAGCCTACGAGCAGTACTTC. The chain combines TRBV5-4 with TRBJ2-7; D might be TRBD2 (6 bases). The CDR3 sequence is 14 residues long. With 3 bases removed from V and 2 bases from J, the gap between germline ends came to 12 bases. Germline CDR1 and CDR2: SGHNT and YYREEE (reference sequence).

This clone was seen a single time. A read error may account for a junction end that differs from germline. The rearrangement uses TRBV5-1 and TRBJ1-5, with a possible D match to TRBD1 (5 bases). In germline, CDR1 is SGHRS, CDR2 YFSETQ. The CDR3 runs 15 residues. CDR3 nucleotide sequence: TGCGCCAGCAGGGCGGACACTTATAGCAGTCAGCCCCAGCATTTT. It encodes CASRADTYSSQPQHF.

The chain is built from TRBV18 and TRBJ1-3, with no clear D. The CDR3 covers 15 residues. Germline loops: CDR1 KGHSH, CDR2 LQKENI. V dropped 3 bases and J dropped 0 bases, with 9 bases sitting between them. CDR3 amino acids: CASSPVGNSGNTIYF. The DNA of the CDR3 is TGTGCCAGCTCACCGGTCGGGAACTCTGGAAACACCATATATTTT. Full variable domain (rest looked up from reference TRBV18 and TRBJ1-3): NAGVMQNPRHLVRRRGQEARLRCSPMKGHSHVYWYRQLPEEGLKFMVYLQKENIIDESGMPKERFSAEFPKEGPSILRIQQVVRGDSAAYFCASSPVGNSGNTIYFGEGSWLTVV.

This rearrangement joins TRBV28 to TRBJ1-1; TRBD1 might be the D (5 bases). The V gene lost 7 bases and the J gene lost 1 base, with 19 bases spanning the gap. Germline CDR1 is MDHEN and CDR2 is SYDVKM. The CDR3 spans 16 residues. CDR3 sequence reads: CASTISRVVTNTEAFF. The CDR3 DNA is TGTGCCAGCACCATTAGCAGGGTGGTGACGAACACTGAAGCTTTCTTT.

This chain links TRBV7-3 with TRBJ2-1, with 11 bases that match TRBD2. The CDR3 is made up of 15 amino acids. After removal of 5 bases from V and 9 bases from J, the junction contained 9 bases not matched to a gene. Germline V gene lookup returns CDR1 SGHTA and CDR2 FQGTGA. CDR3 DNA: TGTGCCAGCAGCCACGCCACACTAGCGGGAGCTGAGCAGTTCTTC. Its translation: CASSHATLAGAEQFF.

The chain links TRBV5-4 to TRBJ2-1, with TRBD2 matching 10 bases. V lost 4 bases, J lost 4 bases, and 5 bases stayed unmatched. The CDR3 length is 15 residues. Germline V gene sequence: CDR1 SGHNT, CDR2 YYREEE (reference sequence). The CDR3 bases are TGTGCCAGCAGCATAAGCGGGGGGGCTTACAATGAGCAGTTCTTC. Amino acid sequence: CASSISGGAYNEQFF.

V gene TRBV30 combines with J gene TRBJ2-6; the D gene is possibly TRBD1 (6 bases). V gave up 7 bases and J gave up 4 bases, with 17 bases separating them. The CDR3 is made up of 15 amino acids. The V gene's germline CDR1 is GTSNPN and CDR2 SVGIG (reference sequence). CDR3 in amino acids: CASGTTHGGANVLTF. Here the CDR3 DNA reads TGTGCCTCCGGGACAACTCATGGGGGGGCCAACGTCCTGACTTTC.

This clone was detected a few times. The V call is TRBV5-1, the J call TRBJ2-7; tentatively, D is TRBD1 (7 bases). The V and J ends lost 4 bases and 3 bases respectively, with 14 bases between them. This CDR3 contains 14 residues. Germline lookup yields CDR1 SGHRS and CDR2 YFSETQ. CDR3 amino acids: CASSAGQMNYEQYF. Here the CDR3 DNA reads TGCGCCAGCAGCGCGGGACAGATGAACTACGAGCAGTACTTC.

The J gene is TRBJ2-1, the V gene TRBV5-1; TRBD2 agrees at 14 bases. This CDR3 spans 15 amino acids. Germline V gene data show CDR1 as SGHRS and CDR2 as YFSETQ. J was trimmed by 4 bases and V by 5 bases; bases with no gene match: 2. The CDR3 bases are TGCGCCAGCAGGGGGACTAGCGGGAGTTACAATGAGCAGTTCTTC. This codes for CASRGTSGSYNEQFF. The entire variable domain, with the rest obtained from reference TRBV5-1 and TRBJ2-1, is as follows: KAGVTQTPRYLIKTRGQQVTLSCSPISGHRSVSWYQQTPGQGLQFLFEYFSETQRNKGNFPGRFSGRQFSNSRSEMNVSTLELGDSALYLCASRGTSGSYNEQFFGPGTRLTVL.

The chain is built from TRBV18 and TRBJ1-1; D may be TRBD1 (6 bases). Trimming pared 3 bases from V and 0 bases from J, leaving 17 bases between. Germline lookup yields CDR1 KGHSH and CDR2 LQKENI. The CDR3 runs to 17 residues. The CDR3 loop is CASSPPAGAGVNTEAFF. CDR3 sequence (DNA): TGTGCCAGCTCACCCCCAGCGGGGGCGGGAGTGAACACTGAAGCTTTCTTT.

The V call is TRBV6-5, the J call TRBJ1-4, with D possibly matching TRBD1 (5 bases). This CDR3 region has 16 residues. Germline values: CDR1 MNHEY, CDR2 SVGAGI. V was clipped by 2 bases and J by 7 bases, with 17 bases between them. In DNA form, the CDR3 reads TGTGCCAGCAGTTACCGGGTCGAAGGGGCTTCTGAAAAACTGTTTTTT. Amino acids: CASSYRVEGASEKLFF.

The V gene is TRBV5-1, the J gene TRBJ2-3; D uncertain. The CDR3 loop spans 14 amino acids. V gave up 0 bases and J gave up 6 bases, with 11 bases separating them. CDR1 SGHRS and CDR2 YFSETQ come from the germline V gene. The CDR3 DNA sequence: TGCGCCAGCAGCTTGGCGAGCATCGGGGATACGCAGTATTTT. This sequence encodes CASSLASIGDTQYF.

V and J are TRBV12-1 and TRBJ1-1. TRBV12-1 is deemed a pseudogene. CDR3 length: 14 amino acids. This CDR3 reads CASSDGGMNTEAFF. The CDR3 nucleotides are TGTGCCAGCAGCGACGGGGGGATGAACACTGAAGCTTTCTTT.

This chain links TRBV5-4 with TRBJ1-1, with a weak D call TRBD1 (6 bases). In germline, CDR1 is SGHNT, CDR2 YYREEE (reference sequence). Between the trimmed V and J ends, which lost 0 bases and 2 bases, there was a span of 11 bases. This CDR3 is 15 amino acids long. The chain's CDR3 is CASSLGAGVNTEAFF. CDR3 coding DNA: TGTGCCAGCAGCTTGGGGGCAGGGGTTAACACTGAAGCTTTCTTT.

The rearrangement joins TRBV5-5 to TRBJ2-1, with 9 bases aligning to TRBD1. This CDR3 comprises 14 residues. CDR1 SGHKS and CDR2 YYEKEE come from the germline V gene (reference sequence). The ends lost 5 bases at V and 6 bases at J; junction bases unmatched: 6. The CDR3, as DNA: TGTGCCAGCAGGGGGGGGACAGGGATCAATGAGCAGTTCTTC. Protein: CASRGGTGINEQFF.

This clone was seen only once. The J gene is TRBJ2-5, the V gene TRBV7-2; TRBD2 matches at 13 bases. Germline V lookup: CDR1 SGHTA, CDR2 FQGNSA. The CDR3 is 16 residues long. V shed 3 bases and J 0 bases; nucleotides not matched to a gene: 1. The CDR3 sequence is CASSLTSGGYQETQYF. CDR3 DNA: TGTGCCAGCAGCTTGACTAGCGGGGGGTACCAAGAGACCCAGTACTTC. Drawing the rest from reference TRBV7-2 and TRBJ2-5, the complete variable domain is GAGVSQSPSNKVTEKGKDVELRCDPISGHTALYWYRQSLGQGLEFLIYFQGNSAPDKSGLPSDRFSAERTGGSVSTLTIQRTQQEDSAVYLCASSLTSGGYQETQYFGPGTRLLVL.